The present entry profiles one TCR beta chain with its context. In the original processing: Estimation of nucleated cell counts was performed using reference gene primer amplification. Generated by immunoSEQ multiplex PCR, the TCRdb table keeps only in-frame clones and is missing some. The V and J calls and clone size were taken over from that table, and D and trimming were inferred from the DNA. The sample lists about 400,000 clones, about 85% occurring once. The study recruited people aged roughly 18 to 100 years across about two dozen US areas. Trimming took 2 bases from V and 8 from J, leaving 13 bases between them. The CDR3 has 15 amino acids. This specimen comes from a study of blood T cell repertoires in COVID-19. For the study at large: T cells, B-cell-depleted T cells, or PBMCs supplied cDNA or gDNA.

The sequence was obtained from a woman between 18 and 30 years old with acute COVID-19. Sequenced: PBMCs or T cells enriched from blood (not recorded which). The rearrangement links TRBV23-1 to TRBJ1-6; D may be TRBD1 (5 bases). TRBV23-1 is known as an ORF, though its function is uncertain. CDR3 sequence: CASSQVPGKHSPLHF. The CDR3 DNA is TGCGCCAGCAGTCAAGTTCCAGGGAAGCATTCACCCCTCCACTTT.